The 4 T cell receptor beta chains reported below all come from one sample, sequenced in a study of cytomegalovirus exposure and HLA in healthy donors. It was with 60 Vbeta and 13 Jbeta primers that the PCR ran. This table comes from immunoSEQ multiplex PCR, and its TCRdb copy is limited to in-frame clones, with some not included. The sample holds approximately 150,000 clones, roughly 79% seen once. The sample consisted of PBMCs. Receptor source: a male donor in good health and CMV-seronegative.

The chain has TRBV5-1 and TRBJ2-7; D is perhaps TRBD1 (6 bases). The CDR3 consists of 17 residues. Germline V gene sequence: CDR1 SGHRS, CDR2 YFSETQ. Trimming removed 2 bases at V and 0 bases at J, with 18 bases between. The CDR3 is CASSLIQGQSSSYEQYF. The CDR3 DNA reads TGCGCCAGCAGCTTAATACAAGGACAGTCTAGCTCCTACGAGCAGTACTTC. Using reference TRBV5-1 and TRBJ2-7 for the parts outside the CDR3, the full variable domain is KAGVTQTPRYLIKTRGQQVTLSCSPISGHRSVSWYQQTPGQGLQFLFEYFSETQRNKGNFPGRFSGRQFSNSRSEMNVSTLELGDSALYLCASSLIQGQSSSYEQYFGPGTRLTVT.

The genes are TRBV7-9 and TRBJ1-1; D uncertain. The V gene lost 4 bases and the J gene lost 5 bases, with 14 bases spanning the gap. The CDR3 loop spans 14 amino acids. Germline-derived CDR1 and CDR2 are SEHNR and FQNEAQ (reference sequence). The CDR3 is CASSSAGRGTEAFF. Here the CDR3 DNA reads TGTGCCAGCAGCTCCGCGGGGAGAGGGACTGAAGCTTTCTTT.

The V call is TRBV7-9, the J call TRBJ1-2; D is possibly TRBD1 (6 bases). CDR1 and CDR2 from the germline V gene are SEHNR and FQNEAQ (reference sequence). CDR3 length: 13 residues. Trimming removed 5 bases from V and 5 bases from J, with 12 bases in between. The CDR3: CASSTGSDYGYTF. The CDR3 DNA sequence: TGTGCCAGCAGCACAGGGAGTGATTATGGCTACACCTTC.

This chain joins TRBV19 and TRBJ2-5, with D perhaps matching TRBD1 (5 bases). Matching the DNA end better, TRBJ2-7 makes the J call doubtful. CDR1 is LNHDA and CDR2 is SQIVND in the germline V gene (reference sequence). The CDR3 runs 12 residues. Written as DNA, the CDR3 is TGTGCCAGTAGTATTCAGGGCTACGAGCAGTACTTC. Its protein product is CASSIQGYEQYF.